This T cell receptor (beta chain) was identified in a study of identical twins. Study outcomes and limitations: Out-of-frame alpha sequences that twins shared showed excess low generation probability.

About this clonotype itself: Its antigen is currently unknown.

Via MiXCR, TCRdb re-called the 5' RACE reads, giving one row per CDR3 protein. The sample includes over 600,000 distinct CDR3 sequences, roughly 20% of them seen just once. With 3 bases clipped from V and 4 bases from J, the junction kept 9 bases outside the gene matches. This CDR3 is built from 17 residues. Germline CDR1 LNHNV, CDR2 YYDKDF (reference sequence). The data were also submitted as part of a second study, on T cells expressing NK-cell markers. As that report states: No clear determination of HCMV specificity was made for expanded NKG2C+ T cell clones.

The sequence came from a young woman in good health. The sequencing sample was made of PBMCs. The chain couples TRBV15 to TRBJ2-5, with 12 nucleotides matching TRBD2. In DNA, the CDR3 is TGTGCCACCAGCAGGGGTGGGCTAGCGGGAGGGCGAGAGACCCAGTACTTC. Protein: CATSRGGLAGGRETQYF.